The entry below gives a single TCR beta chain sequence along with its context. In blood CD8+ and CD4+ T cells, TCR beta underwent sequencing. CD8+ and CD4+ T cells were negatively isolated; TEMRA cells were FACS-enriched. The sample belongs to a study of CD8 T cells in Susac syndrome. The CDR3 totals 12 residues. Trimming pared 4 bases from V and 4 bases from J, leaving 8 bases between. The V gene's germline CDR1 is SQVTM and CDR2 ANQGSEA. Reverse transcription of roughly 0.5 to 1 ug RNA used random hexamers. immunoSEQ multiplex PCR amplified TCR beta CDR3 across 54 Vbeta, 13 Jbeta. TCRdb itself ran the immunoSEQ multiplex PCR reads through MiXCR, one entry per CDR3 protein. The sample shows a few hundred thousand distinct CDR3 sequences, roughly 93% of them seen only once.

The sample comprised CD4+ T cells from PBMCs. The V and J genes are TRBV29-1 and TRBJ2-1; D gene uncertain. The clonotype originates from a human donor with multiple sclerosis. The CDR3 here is CSVGIGYNEQFF. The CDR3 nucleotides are TGCAGCGTTGGAATCGGGTACAATGAGCAGTTCTTC.